These 26 T cell receptor beta chains were sequenced from one sample in a study of neurological immune-mediated disorders. TCRdb passed the 5' RACE reads through MiXCR, listing each CDR3 protein once. The sample lists roughly 18,000 distinct CDR3 sequences, 27% seen once, with roughly 34% in the top ten. The specimen was PBMCs. The receptors originated from a man between 50 and 59 years old with HTLV-1-associated myelopathy (HAM/TSP).

The CDR3 reads CSVGDGSYEQYF. In nucleotides, the CDR3 is TGCAGCGTGGGGGACGGCTCCTACGAGCAGTACTTC. The V and J genes are TRBV29-1 and TRBJ2-7; D may correspond to TRBD1 or TRBD2 (5 bases each). The CDR3 loop spans 12 amino acids. The V and J ends lost 6 bases and 0 bases respectively, with 9 bases between them. Germline values: CDR1 SQVTM, CDR2 ANQGSEA.

This chain uses TRBV7-6 with TRBJ1-5; D gene ambiguous. Germline V lookup: CDR1 SGHVS, CDR2 FNYEAQ. V was shortened by 3 bases and J by 5 bases, with 8 bases between the two germline ends. This CDR3 region has 13 residues. The CDR3 region has the DNA TGTGCCAGCAGCTTCGGGGAGCATCAGCCCCAGCATTTT. Amino acid sequence: CASSFGEHQPQHF. Together with reference TRBV7-6 and TRBJ1-5, the CDR3 gives the full variable domain: GAGVSQSPRYKVTKRGQDVALRCDPISGHVSLYWYRQALGQGPEFLTYFNYEAQQDKSGLPNDRFSAERPEGSISTLTIQRTEQRDSAMYRCASSFGEHQPQHFGDGTRLSIL.

In its sample, this clonotype was seen many times. The chain combines TRBV9 with TRBJ1-3, with 7 bases identical to TRBD1. The CDR3 runs 18 residues. Germline V CDR1 and CDR2: SGDLS, YYNGEE. J lost 0 bases, V lost 3 bases, and 12 bases had no gene match. CDR3 in DNA: TGTGCCAGCAGCGCACTTACAGGGGTTGGGTTCTCTGGAAACACCATATATTTT. It yields the protein CASSALTGVGFSGNTIYF.

This clonotype was seen more than once but under ten times. The chain carries TRBV7-8 and TRBJ1-3; D is uncertain. Trimming removed 5 bases at V and 4 bases at J, with 12 bases between. The CDR3 is 14 residues long. Germline loops: CDR1 SGHVS, CDR2 FQNEAQ. The DNA for the CDR3 is TGTGCCAGCAGCGAGACTCTCACCGGAAACACCATATATTTT. Translating gives CASSETLTGNTIYF.

J is TRBJ2-3 and V is TRBV6-5, with D tentatively TRBD2 (6 bases). CDR3 length: 15 residues. Germline V CDR1 and CDR2: MNHEY, SVGAGI. Trimming took 6 bases from V and 5 from J, leaving 18 bases between them. CDR3 protein: CASSRRRLDGDTQYF. CDR3 nucleotides: TGTGCCAGCAGCCGAAGGCGACTAGATGGAGATACGCAGTATTTT.

Within the sample, this clonotype is medium-sized. The chain employs TRBV29-1 and TRBJ1-2, with unresolved D. The CDR3 sequence is 11 residues long. Germline lookup yields CDR1 SQVTM and CDR2 ANQGSEA. Trimming cost V 7 bases and J 5 bases, with 11 bases left between them. In DNA form, the CDR3 reads TGCAGCGCCCTGACACAGTATGGCTACACCTTC. This encodes CSALTQYGYTF.

This clonotype was observed a handful of times. This chain uses TRBV5-1 with TRBJ2-7; possible D gene TRBD2, 6 bases. The V end lost 3 bases, the J end lost 9 bases, and 16 bases lay between the germline ends. Germline-derived CDR1 and CDR2 are SGHRS and YFSETQ. CDR3 length equals 13 residues. The CDR3 here is CASSSGDSLGQYF. CDR3 bases: TGCGCCAGCAGCTCGGGGGATTCCCTAGGGCAGTACTTC.

This clonotype was seen more than once but under ten times. V gene TRBV3-1 combines with J gene TRBJ1-5; D may be TRBD1 (6 bases). This CDR3 comprises 18 residues. V gave up 0 bases and J gave up 2 bases, with 17 bases separating them. In germline, CDR1 is LGHDT, CDR2 YNNKEL (reference sequence). This CDR3 reads CASSQDLGGPSGNQPQHF. The CDR3 DNA reads TGTGCCAGCAGCCAAGATTTGGGGGGGCCCTCGGGCAATCAGCCCCAGCATTTT.

The chain has TRBV20-1 and TRBJ2-1, with TRBD1 as a possible D gene (5 bases). Trimming removed 0 bases at V and 16 bases at J, with 19 bases between. Germline assignment: CDR1 DFQATT and CDR2 SNEGSKA (reference sequence). The CDR3 extends over 13 amino acids. The CDR3 DNA is TGCAGTGCTAGAGATCACCCAGGGCTTAGAGACTTCTTC. It yields the protein CSARDHPGLRDFF.

The V gene is TRBV29-1, the J gene TRBJ1-1, with 11 bases that match TRBD1. With 8 bases clipped from V and 4 bases from J, the junction kept 12 bases outside the gene matches. This CDR3 has 15 residues. CDR1 and CDR2 from the germline V gene are SQVTM and ANQGSEA. This CDR3 reads CSTRTGGVRSTEAFF. The CDR3 DNA follows: TGCAGCACCAGGACAGGGGGCGTTCGGAGCACTGAAGCTTTCTTT.

Points on this clonotype: This may come from a read error, since a much larger clone is one base off. The rearrangement joins TRBV20-1 to TRBJ2-2, with D tentatively TRBD1 (5 bases). CDR3 length: 13 residues. Trimming shortened V by 2 bases and J by 6 bases, and 10 bases separated the two germline ends. Germline CDR1 and CDR2: DFQATT and SNEGSKA (reference sequence). CDR3 region: CSARRKGPGELFF. Here the CDR3 DNA reads TGCAGTGCTAGACGAAAGGGGCCCGGGGAGCTGTTTTTT.

This clonotype is labeled medium-sized (0.01 to 0.1%). For the CDR3, the DNA is TGTGCCAGCAGTTTCGGAAGTACGCAGTATTTT. It codes for CASSFGSTQYF. The chain links TRBV27 to TRBJ2-3; unclear D gene. This CDR3 region has 11 residues. V was pared by 3 bases and J by 8 bases, with 6 bases between. In germline, CDR1 is MNHEY, CDR2 SMNVEV (reference sequence).

Ten or more counts support this clonotype. This chain joins TRBV27 and TRBJ1-2; D might be TRBD1 (5 bases). The CDR3 totals 16 residues. With 6 bases removed from V and 6 bases from J, the gap between germline ends came to 23 bases. Germline V gene data show CDR1 as MNHEY and CDR2 as SMNVEV (reference sequence). The CDR3 bases are TGTGCCAGCAGGGCCCAGAGGACACTGCCCTTAAATGGCTACACCTTC. Translating it yields CASRAQRTLPLNGYTF.

This clonotype was recorded many times. The chain joins TRBV20-1 to TRBJ2-7; D assignment may be TRBD1 or TRBD2 (5 bases each). The V end lost 5 bases, the J end lost 0 bases, and 20 bases lay between the germline ends. The CDR3 consists of 16 residues. CDR1 and CDR2 from the germline V gene are DFQATT and SNEGSKA (reference sequence). This CDR3 reads CSAPFIGGPSSYEQYF. The DNA of the CDR3 is TGCAGTGCTCCCTTCATTGGGGGTCCCAGCTCCTACGAGCAGTACTTC.

This clonotype ranks as medium-sized. CDR3 in DNA: TGTGCCAGCAACCCCCAGCTAGGCAGCCCCTACGAGCAGTACTTC. It is translated as CASNPQLGSPYEQYF. The chain links TRBV11-2 to TRBJ2-7, with D unclear. The V gene lost 7 bases and the J gene lost 2 bases, with 18 bases spanning the gap. The germline V gene has CDR1 SGHAT and CDR2 FQNNGV. This CDR3 comprises 15 residues.

This clonotype was recorded a few times. The chain joins TRBV20-1 to TRBJ1-4; D gene uncertain. Germline V CDR1 and CDR2: DFQATT, SNEGSKA (reference sequence). The CDR3 loop spans 14 amino acids. With 0 bases removed from V and 8 bases from J, the gap between germline ends came to 13 bases. The CDR3 region has the DNA TGCAGTGCTAGAGAAAGCACTACTGGCGAAAAACTGTTTTTT. Its protein is CSARESTTGEKLFF.

The table lists this clonotype with a count of one. The V and J genes are TRBV5-1 and TRBJ2-7; possible D gene TRBD1, 5 bases. The CDR3 loop spans 14 amino acids. Trimming stripped 4 bases from V and 3 bases from J, with 14 bases between. Germline assignment: CDR1 SGHRS and CDR2 YFSETQ. The CDR3 coding sequence is TGCGCCAGCAGCGCCCAGGGAATAGACTACGAGCAGTACTTC. Its protein product is CASSAQGIDYEQYF.

This clonotype has only a few counts. The chain couples TRBV12-3 or TRBV12-4 to TRBJ1-1; D is unresolved. The CDR3 length is 15 residues. V lost 7 bases, J lost 1 base, and 16 bases lay in between. The CDR3 spells CASNLSGGGNTEAFF. DNA for the CDR3: TGTGCCAGCAACCTATCAGGAGGAGGGAACACTGAAGCTTTCTTT.

The chain links TRBV10-2 to TRBJ2-6; D might be TRBD1 (5 bases). With 6 bases removed from V and 2 bases from J, the gap between germline ends came to 11 bases. CDR3 length equals 15 residues. The V gene's germline CDR1 is WSHSY and CDR2 SAAADI. The CDR3 loop is CASRAGLTGANVLTF. In DNA, the CDR3 is TGCGCCAGCAGGGCAGGGTTAACTGGGGCCAACGTCCTGACTTTC.

Comments on this clonotype: This may stem from a read error, because a much larger clone lies one nucleotide away. The chain combines TRBV24-1 with TRBJ1-5, with D possibly being TRBD1 (6 bases). The CDR3 has 14 residues. Germline CDR1 is KGHDR and CDR2 is SFDVKD. CDR3: CATSAGGWDQPQNF. In DNA form, the CDR3 reads TGTGCCACCAGTGCGGGGGGCTGGGATCAGCCCCAGAATTTT.

The genes are TRBV7-2 and TRBJ2-1; 9 bases fit TRBD1. CDR1 and CDR2 (germline): SGHTA, FQGNSA. The V segment lost 2 bases and the J segment 6 bases; nucleotides outside the gene matches: 8. The CDR3 has 16 amino acids. CDR3 sequence: CASSLSRDRASNEQFF. The CDR3 DNA reads as TGTGCCAGCAGCTTATCAAGGGACAGGGCATCCAATGAGCAGTTCTTC.

The rearrangement links TRBV7-3 to TRBJ1-1; possibly TRBD1 for D (5 bases). This CDR3 comprises 18 residues. V was pared by 6 bases and J by 5 bases, with 28 bases between. CDR1 is SGHTA and CDR2 is FQGTGA in the germline V gene. The DNA of the CDR3 is TGTGCCAGCAGGTTATACGCGCACAGGATAACCCAAGTGACTGAAGCTTTCTTT. Translation gives CASRLYAHRITQVTEAFF.

This clonotype has a handful of counts. The V and J genes are TRBV27 and TRBJ1-5, with D hard to call. The CDR3 spans 15 residues. V was clipped by 0 bases and J by 6 bases, with 12 bases between them. Germline V gene lookup returns CDR1 MNHEY and CDR2 SMNVEV (reference sequence). Written as DNA, the CDR3 is TGTGCCAGCAGTTTATCCACTGCCCGGGGTCAGCCCCAGCATTTT. Amino acids: CASSLSTARGQPQHF.

In this sample, this clonotype is medium-sized. The rearrangement joins TRBV5-1 to TRBJ1-1; 7 nucleotides line up with TRBD1. This CDR3 has 15 residues. Per germline, CDR1 SGHRS and CDR2 YFSETQ. The trim removed 2 bases at V and 1 base at J, leaving 5 bases unmatched. This CDR3 reads CASSFETGTNTEAFF. The CDR3 bases are TGCGCCAGCAGCTTCGAGACAGGGACGAACACTGAAGCTTTCTTT.

The genes are TRBV7-9 and TRBJ2-7, with 7 bases identical to TRBD1. The CDR3 runs 15 residues. Trimming took 4 bases from V and 5 from J; bases not matched to a gene: 11. Looked up from germline, CDR1 is SEHNR and CDR2 is FQNEAQ (reference sequence). The CDR3 DNA is TGTGCCAGCAGCTGGAGATTAGGGGGCCTGGACGAGCAGTACTTC. As protein: CASSWRLGGLDEQYF.

Relative to its sample, this clonotype is medium-sized (0.01 to 0.1%). This rearrangement joins TRBV24-1 to TRBJ2-5; 7 nucleotides agree with TRBD1. The CDR3 consists of 17 residues. The germline gives CDR1 KGHDR, CDR2 SFDVKD. V lost 1 base, J lost 1 base, and 8 bases stayed unmatched. The CDR3 loop is CATSDFGTDKPQETQYF. The CDR3 region has the DNA TGTGCCACCAGTGATTTTGGGACAGACAAGCCCCAAGAGACCCAGTACTTC.